The rows below give T cell receptor beta chains drawn from one sample of a study of shared clonotypes between healthy human individuals. Some clones are missing from TCRdb's copy, which holds only in-frame ones; the method was immunoSEQ multiplex PCR. The table records 2 million to 3 million clones, 93% of them present only once. Sequencing was done on a sample of naive CD4+ T cells from PBMCs. These receptors all come from a man younger than 35 in good health. Some clones in this sample may be carry-over from other donors' samples. Each CDR3 is given with its conserved first and last residue. A D gene is named only where the DNA matches it firmly. Clone size is not always given. Where it is, it says once, few, many or a class for expanded clones.

d_call j_call v_call clone_size cdr3_aa cdr3_nt
TRBD1 TRBJ2-7 TRBV5-1 - CASSRTGQNTYEQYF TGCGCCAGCAGCCGGACGGGACAGAATACCTACGAGCAGTACTTC
TRBD2 TRBJ2-7 TRBV11-2 - CASSSLRAGGPVPPYEQYF TGTGCCAGCAGCTCCTTGAGGGCGGGAGGGCCGGTTCCGCCCTACGAGCAGTACTTC
TRBD1 TRBJ1-5 TRBV2 - CASNRDRGSNQPQHF TGTGCCAGCAACAGGGACAGGGGGAGCAATCAGCCCCAGCATTTT
- TRBJ1-4 TRBV28 - CASTETKTGEKLFF TGTGCCAGCACCGAAACAAAGACAGGAGAAAAACTGTTTTTT
- TRBJ1-2 TRBV9 once CASSPGTDSYYGYTF TGTGCCAGCAGCCCGGGTACGGACAGCTACTATGGCTACACCTTC
TRBD1 TRBJ1-5 TRBV11-2 - CASSLVPGQASQPQHF TGTGCCAGCAGCTTAGTGCCCGGACAGGCCAGTCAGCCCCAGCATTTT
- TRBJ2-3 TRBV4-2 - CASSQATSGHTDTQYF TGTGCCAGCAGCCAAGCGACTAGTGGCCACACAGATACGCAGTATTTT
TRBD1 TRBJ1-2 TRBV30 - CAWRPPPGQRPYGYTF TGTGCCTGGAGGCCCCCCCCGGGACAGAGACCCTATGGCTACACCTTC
- TRBJ1-1 TRBV6-9 - CASSTGSEGTEAFF TGTGCCAGCAGCACAGGTTCAGAGGGCACTGAAGCTTTCTTT
- TRBJ2-5 TRBV5-1 - CASSFLGAMEETQYF TGCGCCAGCAGCTTTTTGGGGGCTATGGAAGAGACCCAGTACTTC
- TRBJ1-3 TRBV30 - CAWSPPDGSSGNTIYF TGTGCCTGGAGTCCCCCCGACGGCAGCTCTGGAAACACCATATATTTT
- TRBJ1-1 TRBV15 - CATSRPGKNTEAFF TGTGCCACCAGCAGGCCGGGTAAGAACACTGAAGCTTTCTTT
- TRBJ2-1 TRBV5-6 - CASSLMGQYIGNEQFF TGTGCCAGCAGCTTGATGGGCCAGTACATAGGGAATGAGCAGTTCTTC
- TRBJ1-5 TRBV6-5 - CASSRTGNSNQPQHF TGTGCCAGCAGTCGGACTGGGAATAGCAATCAGCCCCAGCATTTT
- TRBJ1-5 TRBV6-6 - CASSYDRGGNQPQHF TGTGCCAGCAGTTACGATAGGGGAGGGAATCAGCCCCAGCATTTT
TRBD2 TRBJ2-1 TRBV4-1 - CASSRGLAGEQFF TGCGCCAGCAGCCGAGGACTAGCGGGGGAGCAGTTCTTC
TRBD1 TRBJ2-7 TRBV2 - CASSPWTGSVEQYF TGTGCCAGCAGTCCCTGGACAGGGTCCGTCGAGCAGTACTTC
- TRBJ1-1 TRBV18 - CASSPQPVNTEAFF TGTGCCAGCTCACCACAGCCGGTGAACACTGAAGCTTTCTTT
- TRBJ2-2 TRBV6-5 - CASSYSIGTTGELFF TGTGCCAGCAGTTACTCGATAGGTACTACCGGGGAGCTGTTTTTT
TRBD2 TRBJ2-7 TRBV7-2 - CASSLVGLAGGFTYEQYF TGTGCCAGCAGCTTAGTAGGCCTAGCGGGAGGATTTACCTACGAGCAGTACTTC
- TRBJ1-1 TRBV6-1 - CASSALAGGTEAFF TGTGCCAGCAGTGCCCTTGCGGGTGGGACTGAAGCTTTCTTT
TRBD2 TRBJ2-2 TRBV5-4 - CASSLAAGRASGELFF TGTGCCAGCAGCTTGGCCGCGGGGAGGGCATCCGGGGAGCTGTTTTTT
- TRBJ1-2 TRBV27 - CASSLYQGGRNYGYTF TGTGCCAGCAGTTTATACCAGGGCGGGCGTAACTATGGCTACACCTTC
TRBD2 TRBJ2-5 TRBV11-2 - CASSLDLASGSEETQYF TGTGCCAGCAGCTTAGATCTAGCTAGCGGGAGTGAAGAGACCCAGTACTTC
TRBD1 TRBJ1-2 TRBV9 - CASSIIQGSSFYGYTF TGTGCCAGCAGCATTATACAGGGGTCCTCCTTTTATGGCTACACCTTC
TRBD2 TRBJ2-3 TRBV29-1 - CSVGTSAFTQYF TGCAGCGTTGGGACTAGCGCATTTACGCAGTATTTT
- TRBJ1-6 TRBV10-2 - CASSEGTLDVSPLHF TGCGCCAGCAGTGAGGGCACCCTGGATGTTTCACCCCTCCACTTT
- TRBJ2-7 TRBV4-3 - CASSRTRGYEQYF TGCGCCAGCAGCCGGACCAGGGGCTACGAGCAGTACTTC
- TRBJ1-3 TRBV7-6 - CASSLGTPSGGNTIYF TGTGCCAGCAGCTTAGGGACCCCCTCGGGTGGAAACACCATATATTTT
- TRBJ2-5 TRBV11-2 - CASSLSLQETQYF TGTGCCAGCAGCTTATCCCTGCAAGAGACCCAGTACTTC
- TRBJ1-1 TRBV7-3 - CASSTRGNTEAFF TGTGCCAGCAGCACTAGGGGGAACACTGAAGCTTTCTTT
- TRBJ2-1 TRBV19 - CASSIPGAYNEQFF TGTGCCAGTAGTATTCCGGGGGCGTACAATGAGCAGTTCTTC
- TRBJ1-2 TRBV7-3 once CASSLQDGYYGYTF TGTGCCAGCAGCCTCCAGGACGGGTACTATGGCTACACCTTC
TRBD2 TRBJ2-7 TRBV6-5 - CASSRLAGVSYEQYF TGTGCCAGCAGTAGACTAGCGGGAGTGTCCTACGAGCAGTACTTC
- TRBJ2-2 TRBV7-3 - CASSLNPNTGELFF TGTGCCAGCAGCTTAAACCCTAACACCGGGGAGCTGTTTTTT